These 32 T cell receptor beta chains originate from one sample sequenced in a study of cytomegalovirus exposure and HLA in healthy donors (TCRdb year 2017). Library prep was done by the immunoSEQ multiplex PCR assay. A mixture of 60 forward primers for TCR Vbeta segments and 13 reverse primers for TCR Jbeta segments was used in the multiplex PCR. Imported from immuneACCESS, the table was reduced by TCRdb to in-frame sequences with V and J called. These copies leave out some clones; in studies compared against another copy, an unresolved V gene accounts for under half, and the cause of the remainder is not known. The sample table holds tens of thousands of clones, of which 84% were seen once. 3.6% of the sample rests with the top ten. The sample comprised PBMCs. The receptor set was obtained from a young woman in good health and CMV-seronegative.

The CDR3 reads CASSLGLYSYEQYF. The CDR3 region has the DNA TGCGCCAGCAGCTTAGGACTCTACTCCTACGAGCAGTACTTC. V and J are TRBV5-1 and TRBJ2-7, with D perhaps TRBD2 (5 bases). The V and J ends lost 2 bases and 0 bases respectively, with 9 bases between them. CDR3 length: 14 residues. The germline gives CDR1 SGHRS, CDR2 YFSETQ.

This clone was recorded a few times. Germline and junction disagree at one end, which may indicate a read error. This chain joins TRBV30 and TRBJ1-5; TRBD1 might be the D (5 bases). From germline, CDR1 is GTSNPN and CDR2 SVGIG (reference sequence). CDR3 length equals 13 residues. CDR3 sequence (DNA): TGTGCCTGGAGGGAACCAGGGAATCAGCCCCAGAATTTT. Protein product: CAWREPGNQPQNF.

The chain carries TRBV5-1 and TRBJ1-4; 11 bases match TRBD1. After removal of 4 bases from V and 7 bases from J, the junction contained 6 bases not matched to a gene. The length of the CDR3 is 15 residues. Germline CDR1 is SGHRS and CDR2 is YFSETQ. CDR3 sequence reads: CASSPGQGASEKLFF. DNA for the CDR3: TGCGCCAGCAGCCCCGGACAGGGGGCCAGTGAAAAACTGTTTTTT. The variable domain in full, completed from reference TRBV5-1 and TRBJ1-4, reads KAGVTQTPRYLIKTRGQQVTLSCSPISGHRSVSWYQQTPGQGLQFLFEYFSETQRNKGNFPGRFSGRQFSNSRSEMNVSTLELGDSALYLCASSPGQGASEKLFFGSGTQLSVL.

The chain joins TRBV5-6 to TRBJ2-5, with 9 bases aligning to TRBD2. The J call may be in error: the DNA end matches TRBJ2-7 better. Germline V lookup: CDR1 SGHDT, CDR2 YYEEEE. The CDR3 runs 12 residues. The chain's CDR3 is CASRGLAHEQYF. The CDR3 DNA follows: TGTGCCAGCAGGGGACTAGCACACGAGCAGTACTTC.

This rearrangement joins TRBV30 to TRBJ1-5; TRBD1 might be the D (6 bases). Trimming shortened V by 1 base and J by 3 bases, and 10 bases separated the two germline ends. Germline V gives CDR1 GTSNPN, CDR2 SVGIG (reference sequence). This CDR3 comprises 14 residues. This CDR3 reads CAWSEGQINQPQHF. In nucleotides, the CDR3 is TGTGCCTGGAGTGAGGGACAAATCAATCAGCCCCAGCATTTT.

The CDR3 DNA sequence: TGTGCCAGTAGCGCGACAGGGGGCTTCTACGAGCAGTACTTC. The encoded protein is CASSATGGFYEQYF. The J gene is TRBJ2-7, the V gene TRBV19; 10 bases match TRBD1. This CDR3 comprises 14 residues. Germline assignment: CDR1 LNHDA and CDR2 SQIVND (reference sequence). Trimming at V came to 6 bases and at J to 3 bases, leaving 5 bases not matched to a gene.

The chain employs TRBV5-1 and TRBJ2-7, with 15 bases that match TRBD2. Germline CDR1 reads SGHRS; CDR2 reads YFSETQ. CDR3 size: 20 residues. Trimming took 3 bases from V and 5 from J; bases not matched to a gene: 18. The CDR3 DNA reads as TGCGCCAGCAGCTGGGGAACGGGACTAGCGGGAGGAGGCCCCAGGGACGAGCAGTACTTC. This codes for CASSWGTGLAGGGPRDEQYF.

The chain carries TRBV9 and TRBJ2-2, with 8 bases identical to TRBD1. Germline loops: CDR1 SGDLS, CDR2 YYNGEE. The CDR3 is made up of 18 amino acids. The ends lost 1 base at V and 0 bases at J; junction bases unmatched: 8. As DNA, the CDR3 is TGTGCCAGCAGCGTACCCCCGACGACAGGGGCGAACACCGGGGAGCTGTTTTTT. Residues: CASSVPPTTGANTGELFF.

This chain connects TRBV28 to TRBJ2-7; D call uncertain. The germline V gene encodes CDR1 MDHEN and CDR2 SYDVKM. Trimming left V 6 bases short and J 0 bases short, with 3 bases between. The CDR3 is 11 residues long. The DNA for the CDR3 is TGTGCCAGCAGCCACTCCTACGAGCAGTACTTC. It yields the protein CASSHSYEQYF. The complete variable domain, with remaining parts taken from reference TRBV28 and TRBJ2-7, reads DVKVTQSSRYLVKRTGEKVFLECVQDMDHENMFWYRQDPGLGLRLIYFSYDVKMKEKGDIPEGYSVSREKKERFSLILESASTNQTSMYLCASSHSYEQYFGPGTRLTVT.

The chain couples TRBV27 to TRBJ1-1; perhaps TRBD1 as D (5 bases). The CDR3 is made up of 12 amino acids. V was clipped by 6 bases and J by 4 bases, with 9 bases between them. Germline CDR1 and CDR2: MNHEY and SMNVEV (reference sequence). CDR3 in amino acids: CASSKDSTEAFF. CDR3 nucleotides: TGTGCCAGCAGCAAAGACAGCACTGAAGCTTTCTTT.

In DNA form, the CDR3 reads TGTGCCAGCAGCCGAGGGACTAGCGGGAGAGAGCAGTACTTC. Translating it yields CASSRGTSGREQYF. V gene TRBV7-2 combines with J gene TRBJ2-7; 14 nucleotides align to TRBD2. Germline-derived CDR1 and CDR2 are SGHTA and FQGNSA. This CDR3 comprises 14 residues. Losses at the gene ends were 5 bases for V and 7 bases for J; bases not matched to a gene: 4.

The chain has TRBV2 and TRBJ2-5; TRBD2 aligns across 11 bases. The CDR3 runs to 17 residues. Germline CDR1 is SNHLY and CDR2 is FYNNEI. With 4 bases clipped from V and 5 bases from J, the junction kept 12 bases outside the gene matches. The DNA of the CDR3 is TGTGCCAGCAGTGTAGTTGGCCTAGCGGGGGGAGATGAGACCCAGTACTTC. Protein: CASSVVGLAGGDETQYF.

Comments on this clone: This specimen includes other DNA sequences encoding the same CDR3. The chain has TRBV25-1 and TRBJ2-7; TRBD1 is a possible D gene (6 bases). CDR3 size: 15 residues. The V end lost 5 bases, the J end lost 0 bases, and 14 bases lay between the germline ends. CDR1 and CDR2 from the germline V gene are MGHDK and SYGVNS. Here the CDR3 DNA reads TGTGCCAGCAGTATCCGGGACAACAGCTCCTACGAGCAGTACTTC. Protein product: CASSIRDNSSYEQYF.

This rearrangement joins TRBV9 to TRBJ2-2, with 7 nucleotides matching TRBD2. The germline gives CDR1 SGDLS, CDR2 YYNGEE. CDR3 size: 16 residues. V dropped 4 bases and J dropped 4; count of bases not matched to a gene: 10. The CDR3 sequence is CASSPPRAGITGELFF. CDR3 coding DNA: TGTGCCAGCAGCCCGCCCCGAGCGGGAATCACCGGGGAGCTGTTTTTT.

V is TRBV6-1 and J is TRBJ2-7; maybe TRBD1 (6 bases). Trimming took 1 base from V and 8 from J, leaving 21 bases between them. CDR1 is MNHNS, CDR2 SASEGT, per germline. This CDR3 contains 16 residues. The CDR3 DNA follows: TGTGCCAGCAGTGAAGGAGGCACAGGGCGACCTACGAAGCAGTACTTC. As protein: CASSEGGTGRPTKQYF.

V is TRBV18 and J is TRBJ1-1, with unresolved D. The CDR3 length is 13 residues. Germline-derived CDR1 and CDR2 are KGHSH and LQKENI. V lost 1 base and J lost 6, with 9 bases in between. DNA of the CDR3: TGTGCCAGCTCACCACGGCAGGAGGCTGAAGCTTTCTTT. Translation: CASSPRQEAEAFF.

This rearrangement joins TRBV30 to TRBJ2-1, with 9 bases identical to TRBD1. Germline V gene sequence: CDR1 GTSNPN, CDR2 SVGIG (reference sequence). The V segment lost 0 bases and the J segment 5 bases; nucleotides outside the gene matches: 5. The CDR3 length is 15 residues. CDR3 amino acids: CAWSVGQGGNNEQFF. CDR3 sequence (DNA): TGTGCCTGGAGTGTGGGACAGGGCGGTAACAATGAGCAGTTCTTC. Full variable domain (missing parts from reference TRBV30 and TRBJ2-1): SQTIHQWPATLVQPVGSPLSLECTVEGTSNPNLYWYRQAAGRGLQLLFYSVGIGQISSEVPQNLSASRPQDRQFILSSKKLLLSDSGFYLCAWSVGQGGNNEQFFGPGTRLTVL.

The gene calls are TRBV6-5 and TRBJ2-5, with a possible D match to TRBD2 (6 bases). The germline gives CDR1 MNHEY, CDR2 SVGAGI. CDR3 length equals 14 residues. V shed 6 bases and J shed 5 bases, with 16 bases lying between them. The CDR3: CASSDSGPPETQYF. The DNA for the CDR3 is TGTGCCAGCAGCGATAGCGGCCCCCCGGAGACCCAGTACTTC.

The chain combines TRBV4-3 with TRBJ2-7, with TRBD1 as a possible D gene (6 bases). Trimming removed 0 bases at V and 2 bases at J, with 11 bases between. The CDR3 consists of 15 residues. Germline V CDR1 and CDR2: LGHNA, YSLEER. The CDR3 nucleotides are TGCGCCAGCAGCCAAGAAGCGCCAGGGGCCTACGAGCAGTACTTC. Translation: CASSQEAPGAYEQYF.

The chain carries TRBV25-1 and TRBJ1-5; maybe TRBD1 (5 bases). V lost 5 bases to trimming and J lost 6 bases, with 14 bases between them. The length of the CDR3 is 14 residues. CDR1 is MGHDK and CDR2 is SYGVNS in the germline V gene. CDR3 amino acids: CASSHGGEGQPQHF. The CDR3 region has the DNA TGTGCCAGCAGTCATGGAGGGGAGGGTCAGCCCCAGCATTTT. Based on the CDR3 plus reference TRBV25-1 and TRBJ1-5, the full variable domain is EADIYQTPRYLVIGTGKKITLECSQTMGHDKMYWYQQDPGMELHLIHYSYGVNSTEKGDLSSESTVSRIRTEHFPLTLESARPSHTSQYLCASSHGGEGQPQHFGDGTRLSIL.

The chain joins TRBV7-8 to TRBJ2-1, with 9 nucleotides matching TRBD2. This CDR3 is 16 amino acids long. From germline, CDR1 is SGHVS and CDR2 FQNEAQ. V shed 3 bases, J shed 6 bases, and the junction held 9 bases outside the gene matches. The CDR3 nucleotides read TGTGCCAGCAGCTTGCCTCCAAGCGGGAGGTTCAATGAGCAGTTCTTC. This codes for CASSLPPSGRFNEQFF.

The rearrangement links TRBV19 to TRBJ1-1; D gene uncertain. CDR3 length equals 12 residues. The ends were cut back, 5 bases at V and 2 bases at J, with 6 bases in the middle. CDR1 is LNHDA and CDR2 is SQIVND in the germline V gene (reference sequence). The CDR3 coding sequence is TGTGCCAGTAGTCCGGGAAACACTGAAGCTTTCTTT. Its translation: CASSPGNTEAFF.

The chain links TRBV11-2 to TRBJ2-5; tentatively, D is TRBD2 (6 bases). Trimming stripped 5 bases from V and 2 bases from J, with 24 bases between. Germline V gene data show CDR1 as SGHAT and CDR2 as FQNNGV. The CDR3 runs 18 residues. DNA of the CDR3: TGTGCCAGCAGCAACGGACTGTTGGGAGCGGGTCCTCAAGAGACCCAGTACTTC. Encoded protein: CASSNGLLGAGPQETQYF. Filled out from reference TRBV11-2 and TRBJ2-5, the complete variable domain reads EAGVAQSPRYKIIEKRQSVAFWCNPISGHATLYWYQQILGQGPKLLIQFQNNGVVDDSQLPKDRFSAERLKGVDSTLKIQPAKLEDSAVYLCASSNGLLGAGPQETQYFGPGTRLLVL.

The chain joins TRBV15 to TRBJ2-2; 7 bases align to TRBD1. The CDR3 runs to 16 residues. Germline values: CDR1 LNHNV, CDR2 YYDKDF (reference sequence). The ends lost 8 bases at V and 6 bases at J; junction bases unmatched: 15. CDR3 amino acids: CATDYRGRGMAGELFF. CDR3 sequence (DNA): TGTGCCACCGATTACAGGGGCAGGGGAATGGCCGGGGAGCTGTTTTTT.

J is TRBJ1-1 and V is TRBV10-3; TRBD1 matches 9 bases. CDR1 ENHRY and CDR2 SYGVKD come from the germline V gene. J gave up 5 bases and V 10 bases, and 11 bases lay outside the gene matches. The CDR3 runs 14 residues. Here the CDR3 DNA reads TGTGCCACCGATCGACAGGGGGAAGTAACTGAAGCTTTCTTT. This translates into CATDRQGEVTEAFF.

The gene calls are TRBV5-1 and TRBJ2-1; D possibly corresponds to TRBD2 (5 bases). The CDR3 totals 16 residues. CDR1 and CDR2 (germline): SGHRS, YFSETQ. Trimming cost V 0 bases and J 1 base, with 11 bases left between them. The CDR3, as DNA: TGCGCCAGCAGCTTGGTTTCGGGGATATCCTACAATGAGCAGTTCTTC. Amino acids: CASSLVSGISYNEQFF.

The V call is TRBV4-1, the J call TRBJ2-5; possibly TRBD2 for D (5 bases). The CDR3 runs to 13 residues. Germline values: CDR1 MGHRA, CDR2 YSYEKL. V dropped 8 bases and J dropped 1 base, with 11 bases sitting between them. The CDR3, as DNA: TGCGCCAGCGATCGCGGAGGCCAAGAGACCCAGTACTTC. This gives the protein CASDRGGQETQYF.

This clone was counted a few times. The chain combines TRBV4-2 with TRBJ1-4; no clear D. Germline-derived CDR1 and CDR2 are LGHNA and YNFKEQ. There are 13 residues in the CDR3. Trimming shortened V by 4 bases and J by 8 bases, and 11 bases separated the two germline ends. For the CDR3, the DNA is TGTGCCAGCAGCCCGGAGAGAGAGGAAAAACTGTTTTTT. This encodes CASSPEREEKLFF.

J is TRBJ2-2 and V is TRBV4-1, with a tentative D call TRBD2 (5 bases). CDR1 and CDR2 (germline): MGHRA, YSYEKL. The ends were cut back, 4 bases at V and 4 bases at J, with 13 bases in the middle. The CDR3 consists of 15 residues. The CDR3: CASSRQREITGELFF. CDR3 nucleotide sequence: TGCGCCAGCAGCCGCCAGAGGGAAATCACCGGGGAGCTGTTTTTT.

The chain has TRBV6-1 and TRBJ2-7; 12 bases agree with TRBD2. CDR3 length: 15 amino acids. Germline CDR1 reads MNHNS; CDR2 reads SASEGT. V dropped 1 base and J dropped 2; count of bases not matched to a gene: 0. CDR3 protein: CASSEGLAGAYEQYF. CDR3 DNA sequence: TGTGCCAGCAGTGAAGGACTAGCGGGAGCCTACGAGCAGTACTTC.

This clone was detected only a few times. The chain joins TRBV25-1 to TRBJ1-1, with 10 bases lining up with TRBD1. Germline values: CDR1 MGHDK, CDR2 SYGVNS. The CDR3 runs to 14 residues. V shed 4 bases, J shed 8 bases, and the junction held 7 bases outside the gene matches. The CDR3 sequence is CASSGMGQGTEAFF. CDR3 nucleotide sequence: TGTGCCAGCAGTGGAATGGGACAGGGGACCGAAGCTTTCTTT. Drawing the rest from reference TRBV25-1 and TRBJ1-1, the complete variable domain is EADIYQTPRYLVIGTGKKITLECSQTMGHDKMYWYQQDPGMELHLIHYSYGVNSTEKGDLSSESTVSRIRTEHFPLTLESARPSHTSQYLCASSGMGQGTEAFFGQGTRLTVV.

This chain uses TRBV27 with TRBJ2-1; 8 bases fit TRBD2. There are 15 residues in the CDR3. V trimming: 5 bases; J trimming: 2 bases; junction bases outside the gene matches: 5. CDR1 MNHEY and CDR2 SMNVEV come from the germline V gene (reference sequence). The CDR3 sequence is CASSMRGVPYNEQFF. The CDR3 DNA sequence: TGTGCCAGCAGTATGCGGGGGGTCCCCTACAATGAGCAGTTCTTC.